Below are 5 T cell receptor beta chains sequenced from a single sample in a study of graft-versus-host responses after intestinal transplantation. Assay: immunoSEQ multiplex PCR; the TCRdb copy retains only in-frame clones and omits some. Among about 16,000 clones listed, roughly 94% were seen once. Material: PBMCs, obtained 23 days after intestinal transplant. The receptor source for this set is a human patient who received an intestinal transplant, so some T cells may come from the graft donor.

The rearrangement links TRBV4-1 to TRBJ2-1; possible D gene TRBD2, 5 bases. Germline V gives CDR1 MGHRA, CDR2 YSYEKL. The CDR3 spans 16 residues. The germline V and J ends were trimmed by 0 bases and 4 bases, with 13 bases remaining between them. The CDR3 is CASSQETWERYNEQFF. The CDR3 DNA sequence: TGCGCCAGCAGCCAAGAGACGTGGGAGAGGTACAATGAGCAGTTCTTC.

The chain employs TRBV28 and TRBJ2-3; 13 bases line up with TRBD2. With V trimmed by 6 bases and J by 4 bases, 4 bases remained unmatched. The CDR3 runs to 15 residues. Germline V gene sequence: CDR1 MDHEN, CDR2 SYDVKM. CDR3 nucleotides: TGTGCCAGCAGCACTAGCGGGAGGGCCCCAGATACGCAGTATTTT. This codes for CASSTSGRAPDTQYF.

The chain couples TRBV7-6 to TRBJ2-1; the match to TRBD2 covers 13 bases. CDR1 and CDR2 from the germline V gene are SGHVS and FNYEAQ. The length of the CDR3 is 15 residues. The trim removed 2 bases at V and 8 bases at J, leaving 3 bases unmatched. The CDR3 protein is CASSLLTSGRDEQFF. The CDR3, as DNA: TGTGCCAGCAGCTTATTAACTAGCGGGAGGGATGAGCAGTTCTTC.

J is TRBJ2-5 and V is TRBV28, with D unclear. CDR1 is MDHEN, CDR2 SYDVKM, per germline. Trimming removed 5 bases at V and 1 base at J, with 11 bases between. The CDR3 is 14 residues long. The CDR3 coding sequence is TGTGCCAGCAGTATAAGACGGAGCCAAGAGACCCAGTACTTC. The encoded protein is CASSIRRSQETQYF.

The rearrangement joins TRBV5-6 to TRBJ2-1, with D tentatively TRBD1 (6 bases). CDR3 size: 15 residues. Germline V CDR1 and CDR2: SGHDT, YYEEEE. Trimming took off 3 bases at V and 5 bases at J, with 15 bases between the two ends. CDR3 residues: CASSSTGFGHNEQFF. The CDR3 region has the DNA TGTGCCAGCAGCTCAACAGGGTTCGGGCACAATGAGCAGTTCTTC.